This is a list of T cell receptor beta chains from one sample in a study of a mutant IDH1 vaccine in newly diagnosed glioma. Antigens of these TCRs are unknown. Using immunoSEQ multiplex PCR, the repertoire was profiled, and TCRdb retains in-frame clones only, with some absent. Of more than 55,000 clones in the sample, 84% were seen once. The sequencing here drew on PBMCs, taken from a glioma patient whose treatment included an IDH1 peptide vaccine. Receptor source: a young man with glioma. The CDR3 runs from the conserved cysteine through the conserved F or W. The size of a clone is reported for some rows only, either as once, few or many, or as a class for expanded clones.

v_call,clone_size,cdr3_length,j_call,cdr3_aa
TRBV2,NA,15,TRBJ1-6,CASSPFGGLNSPLHF
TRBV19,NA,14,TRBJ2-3,CASSIRVTGDTQYF
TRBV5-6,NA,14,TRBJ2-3,CASSLLGSTDTQYF
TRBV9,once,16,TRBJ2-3,CASSVGVAETTDTQYF
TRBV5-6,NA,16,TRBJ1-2,CASSLAGTGWNYGYTF
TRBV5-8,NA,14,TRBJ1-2,CASSMEGRNYGYTF
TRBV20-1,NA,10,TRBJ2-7,CSARFYEQYF
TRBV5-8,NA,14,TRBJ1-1,CASSFGQGGTEAFF
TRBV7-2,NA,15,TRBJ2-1,CASSLAGGLYNEQFF
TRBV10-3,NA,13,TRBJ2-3,CAISESNGDTQYF
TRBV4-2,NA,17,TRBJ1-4,CASSQLSRAGSNEKLFF
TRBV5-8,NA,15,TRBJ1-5,CASSLGLLTNQPQHF
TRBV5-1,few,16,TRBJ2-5,CASSQGLAGAGETQYF
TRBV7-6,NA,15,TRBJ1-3,CASSRKGDSGNTIYF
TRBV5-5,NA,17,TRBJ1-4,CASSPRGPGGTNEKLFF
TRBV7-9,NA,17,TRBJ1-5,CASSSVTGGRRDQPQHF
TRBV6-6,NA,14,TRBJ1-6,CASSYRQGGSPLHF
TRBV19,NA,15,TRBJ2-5,CATKHLKGDQETQYF
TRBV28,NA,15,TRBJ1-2,CASSLPGGVSYGYTF
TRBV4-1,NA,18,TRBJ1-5,CASSQDVLASGTGQPQHF
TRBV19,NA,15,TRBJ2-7,CASSNPALGFYEQYF
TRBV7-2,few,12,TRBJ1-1,CASSVRGIEAFF
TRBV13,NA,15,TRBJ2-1,CASSPGTGIYNEQFF
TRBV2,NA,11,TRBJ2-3,CASSDEGTQYF
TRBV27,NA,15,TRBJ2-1,CASSSPGTGSDEQFF
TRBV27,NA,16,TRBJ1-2,CASSTNPGQGKYGYTF
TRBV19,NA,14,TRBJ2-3,CAIAGGPSTDTQYF
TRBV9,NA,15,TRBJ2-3,CASSPDRANTDTQYF
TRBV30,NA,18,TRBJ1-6,CAWANNKLGTAFNSPLHF
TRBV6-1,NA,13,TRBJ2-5,CATRGGRQETQYF
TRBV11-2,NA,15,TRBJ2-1,CASSFTTGANNEQFF
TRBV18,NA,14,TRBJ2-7,CASSRLEGPYEQYF
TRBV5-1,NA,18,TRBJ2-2,CASSSDPAGKRNTGELFF
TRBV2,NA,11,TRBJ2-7,CASSVAYEQYF
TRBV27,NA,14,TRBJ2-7,CASSLGRTSYEQYF
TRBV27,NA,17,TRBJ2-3,CASSPLGARRMADTQYF
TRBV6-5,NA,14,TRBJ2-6,CASSYAQRANVLTF